This is a list of T cell receptor beta chains from one sample in a study of cytomegalovirus exposure and HLA in healthy donors. Clones were read by immunoSEQ multiplex PCR, and TCRdb kept only the in-frame ones, dropping some. Here the sample spans 150,000 to 200,000 clones, about nine tenths being singletons. The sample was PBMCs. These receptors all come from a boy between 2 and 10 years old in good health and CMV-seronegative. Each CDR3 is given with its conserved first and last residue. Fields, in order: V gene, D gene, J gene, clone size, CDR3 protein, CDR3 DNA. D genes are given only for firm matches. The size entry is marked missing in some rows and otherwise reads once, few, many or a size class.

TRBV7-8,TRBD2,TRBJ2-1,.,CASSLFVSGGLTYNEQFF,TGTGCCAGCAGCTTATTTGTTAGCGGGGGCCTCACCTACAATGAGCAGTTCTTC
TRBV28,TRBD2,TRBJ2-1,.,CASTSPSSGRANEQFF,TGTGCCAGCACCTCTCCCTCTAGCGGGAGAGCCAATGAGCAGTTCTTC
TRBV4-1,.,TRBJ1-3,few,CASSQDRVAGNTIYF,TGCGCCAGCAGCCAAGATCGAGTGGCTGGAAACACCATATATTTT
TRBV19,.,TRBJ1-2,few,CASSIRRAVSGYTF,TGTGCCAGTAGTATCCGCAGGGCCGTTTCGGGCTACACCTTC
TRBV19,.,TRBJ2-1,.,CASRPNSEAYGEQFF,TGTGCCAGTCGTCCCAATAGCGAGGCGTATGGGGAGCAGTTCTTC
TRBV27,TRBD2,TRBJ2-7,.,CASRVRGGGAHEQYF,TGTGCCAGCAGGGTTAGGGGCGGGGGGGCCCACGAGCAGTACTTC
TRBV6-5,TRBD2,TRBJ2-5,.,CASMSAGTSFETQYF,TGTGCCAGCATGTCGGCCGGGACTAGTTTTGAGACCCAGTACTTC
TRBV27,TRBD1,TRBJ2-7,once,CASSLQGQHYEQYF,TGTGCCAGCAGTTTACAGGGACAGCACTACGAGCAGTACTTC
TRBV7-2,TRBD1,TRBJ2-2,.,CASILGTANTGELFF,TGTGCCAGCATCCTGGGGACAGCGAACACCGGGGAGCTGTTTTTT
TRBV28,.,TRBJ1-2,.,CASSLYAGDGYTF,TGTGCCAGCAGTTTATACGCAGGGGACGGCTACACCTTC
TRBV4-2,.,TRBJ2-7,.,CASSQDLKRVYEQYF,TGTGCCAGCAGCCAAGATTTGAAACGCGTTTACGAGCAGTACTTC
TRBV5-8,.,TRBJ2-7,.,CASSRVGDEQYF,TGTGCCAGCAGCAGGGTCGGGGATGAGCAGTACTTC
TRBV7-9,.,TRBJ2-7,.,CSSSPVPYEQYF,TGTTCCAGCAGCCCAGTACCCTACGAGCAGTACTTC
TRBV29-1,.,TRBJ2-7,.,CSVEGQSPYEQYF,TGCAGCGTTGAGGGGCAGTCACCCTACGAGCAGTACTTC
TRBV5-4,.,TRBJ1-3,.,CASSLRGETGNTIYF,TGTGCCAGCAGCTTAAGGGGCGAAACTGGAAACACCATATATTTT
TRBV28,TRBD1,TRBJ2-1,.,CASSPVRDSSYNEQFF,TGTGCCAGCAGTCCTGTACGGGACAGCTCCTACAATGAGCAGTTCTTC
TRBV10-2,TRBD1,TRBJ1-1,.,CASSITRTGRTEAFF,TGCGCCAGCAGTATTACTAGGACAGGGCGAACTGAAGCTTTCTTT
TRBV5-1,.,TRBJ2-5,.,CASSLGEETQYF,TGCGCCAGCAGCTTGGGTGAGGAGACCCAGTACTTC
TRBV12-5,.,TRBJ1-1,.,CASGLTGLNTEAFF,TGTGCTAGTGGTTTGACAGGGTTGAACACTGAAGCTTTCTTT
TRBV2,.,TRBJ1-1,.,CASHRVMNTEAFF,TGTGCCAGCCACCGGGTTATGAACACTGAAGCTTTCTTT
TRBV6-1,TRBD2,TRBJ2-7,.,CASSEGLAGGYEQYF,TGTGCCAGCAGTGAAGGACTAGCGGGAGGGTACGAGCAGTACTTC
TRBV30,TRBD1,TRBJ2-7,.,CAWSPLGTGVNEQYF,TGTGCCTGGAGTCCCCTGGGGACAGGGGTTAACGAGCAGTACTTC
TRBV7-8,.,TRBJ2-1,.,CASSLENRGRPYNEQFF,TGTGCCAGCAGCTTAGAAAATAGGGGGAGACCCTACAATGAGCAGTTCTTC
TRBV30,TRBD1,TRBJ1-1,.,CASHRRKTGEPFF,TGTGCCTCTCACCGCAGGAAGACAGGGGAACCTTTCTTT
TRBV7-9,TRBD2,TRBJ2-1,.,CASRLAGGGNEQFF,TGTGCCAGCAGGTTGGCGGGGGGGGGTAATGAGCAGTTCTTC
TRBV28,.,TRBJ1-3,.,CASSTWGWRGNTIYF,TGTGCCAGCAGTACTTGGGGCTGGCGGGGAAACACCATATATTTT
TRBV18,.,TRBJ1-6,.,CASSQLGESPLHF,TGTGCCAGCTCACAATTGGGCGAATCACCCCTCCACTTT
TRBV13,.,TRBJ2-1,.,CASSLGPGILTYNEQFF,TGTGCCAGCAGCTTAGGCCCGGGAATACTAACCTACAATGAGCAGTTCTTC
TRBV4-1,.,TRBJ1-2,.,CASSQDSGLKGGYTF,TGCGCCAGCAGCCAAGATTCGGGACTTAAAGGCGGCTACACCTTC
TRBV7-8,.,TRBJ2-3,.,CASSLQFRGTDTQYF,TGTGCCAGCAGCTTACAGTTTCGGGGCACAGATACGCAGTATTTT
TRBV11-2,.,TRBJ2-4,.,CASSLTGLAKNIQYF,TGTGCCAGCAGCTTAACAGGCCTAGCCAAAAACATTCAGTACTTC
TRBV13,.,TRBJ2-3,.,CASSLWSSDTQYF,TGTGCCAGCAGCTTATGGAGTTCAGATACGCAGTATTTT
TRBV6-1,TRBD1,TRBJ1-2,.,CASRTGGGGYTF,TGTGCCAGCAGGACAGGGGGCGGTGGCTACACCTTC
TRBV7-9,.,TRBJ1-2,.,CASSLSTGSPGYGYTF,TGTGCCAGCAGCTTATCGACCGGTTCACCGGGCTATGGCTACACCTTC
TRBV23-1,.,TRBJ2-3,.,CASSPESEGEDTQYF,TGCGCCAGCAGTCCAGAATCGGAGGGTGAAGATACGCAGTATTTT
TRBV5-1,TRBD1,TRBJ1-4,.,CASSLGRTGKVFGEKLFF,TGCGCCAGCAGCTTGGGTCGGACAGGGAAGGTTTTCGGTGAAAAACTGTTTTTT
TRBV6-1,.,TRBJ2-7,once,CASSDWAGDFYEQYF,TGTGCCAGCAGTGATTGGGCAGGGGATTTTTACGAGCAGTACTTC
TRBV5-1,.,TRBJ2-7,.,CASSWGDGYEQYF,TGCGCCAGCAGCTGGGGGGACGGTTACGAGCAGTACTTC
TRBV5-6,.,TRBJ1-1,few,CASSRTNTEAFF,TGTGCCAGCAGTAGAACGAACACTGAAGCTTTCTTT
TRBV14,.,TRBJ2-7,once,CASSAPGPAADVYEQYF,TGTGCCAGCAGCGCGCCGGGTCCCGCCGCCGACGTTTACGAGCAGTACTTC
TRBV5-1,.,TRBJ1-2,.,CASSFTGANYGYTF,TGCGCCAGCAGCTTTACAGGTGCGAACTATGGCTACACCTTC
TRBV5-1,TRBD1,TRBJ2-1,.,CASSLAQGQKLYNEQFF,TGCGCCAGCAGCTTGGCCCAGGGACAGAAATTATACAATGAGCAGTTCTTC
TRBV25-1,.,TRBJ2-2,.,CASSDSKTGTGELFF,TGTGCCAGCAGTGATTCTAAGACGGGCACCGGGGAGCTGTTTTTT